The present T cell receptor beta chain was sequenced within a study of T cells in Graves' hyperthyroidism and ophthalmopathy. Authors of the study amplified TCR beta CDR3 regions from RNA transcripts. HTBI primers drove first-round RT-PCR of the TCR CDR3. In TCRdb, the multiplex PCR reads were re-called with MiXCR into one record per CDR3 protein. Counted here are approximately 400,000 distinct CDR3 sequences, over 12% occurring once; the ten biggest clones make up 25% to 30%. This clonotype was seen at least ten times. Germline V gives CDR1 DFQATT, CDR2 SNEGSKA (reference sequence). The V end lost 7 bases, the J end lost 4 bases, and 18 bases lay between the germline ends. The CDR3 is 14 residues long.

The specimen sequenced was blood. This clonotype was sampled from a man aged 45-65 years with Graves' ophthalmopathy. The chain links TRBV20-1 to TRBJ2-3; D is perhaps TRBD1 (6 bases). The CDR3 region is CSVTGQGFSDTQYF. The CDR3 DNA is TGCAGTGTTACGGGACAAGGTTTCTCAGATACGCAGTATTTT.